These 30 T cell receptor beta chains were all obtained from the same sample, sequenced in a study of PD-L1 blockade in urothelial cancer. Profiling relied on immunoSEQ multiplex PCR, and the TCRdb table lists in-frame clones only, not all of them. The sample lists some 47,000 clones; roughly 86% were seen once. The input for sequencing was PBMCs, taken around atezolizumab (anti-PD-L1) treatment. The receptors come from a man between 65 and 80 years old with urothelial cancer.

This clone came up once. The V gene is TRBV30, the J gene TRBJ2-4; 10 bases are a match to TRBD2. Trimming cost V 2 bases and J 5 bases; bases outside gene matches: 3. This CDR3 spans 14 amino acids. Germline V gene data show CDR1 as GTSNPN and CDR2 as SVGIG (reference sequence). The CDR3 DNA sequence: TGTGCCTGGAGTTTTAGCGGGGGGCAAAACATTCAGTACTTC. This translates into CAWSFSGGQNIQYF. The complete variable domain, with remaining parts taken from reference TRBV30 and TRBJ2-4, reads SQTIHQWPATLVQPVGSPLSLECTVEGTSNPNLYWYRQAAGRGLQLLFYSVGIGQISSEVPQNLSASRPQDRQFILSSKKLLLSDSGFYLCAWSFSGGQNIQYFGAGTRLSVL.

V and J are TRBV6-5 and TRBJ2-1, with TRBD2 identical over 8 bases. Germline V gives CDR1 MNHEY, CDR2 SVGAGI. J was trimmed by 6 bases and V by 6 bases; bases with no gene match: 7. The CDR3 is made up of 14 amino acids. The CDR3: CASSKRELGNEQFF. The CDR3 coding sequence is TGTGCCAGCAGCAAGCGGGAGTTAGGCAATGAGCAGTTCTTC.

This clone appeared a few times. The chain has TRBV18 and TRBJ2-7; 7 bases align to TRBD1. CDR3 length equals 16 residues. Germline assignment: CDR1 KGHSH and CDR2 LQKENI. The V segment lost 3 bases and the J segment 5 bases; nucleotides outside the gene matches: 13. The CDR3 here is CASSPSPTGFGDEQYF. The CDR3 nucleotides are TGTGCCAGCTCACCCTCCCCGACAGGGTTTGGAGACGAGCAGTACTTC.

This clone turned up a few times. This chain connects TRBV28 to TRBJ2-7, with 9 bases fitting TRBD1. V shed 3 bases and J 6 bases; nucleotides not matched to a gene: 12. CDR3 length: 16 amino acids. From germline, CDR1 is MDHEN and CDR2 SYDVKM. The DNA for the CDR3 is TGTGCCAGCAGTTTGACCGGGACAGGGTTAGTTGGCGAGCAGTACTTC. Amino acids: CASSLTGTGLVGEQYF.

This chain links TRBV7-9 with TRBJ2-1; 9 bases are a match to TRBD2. Germline V gene sequence: CDR1 SEHNR, CDR2 FQNEAQ (reference sequence). Trimming at V came to 1 base and at J to 7 bases, leaving 5 bases not matched to a gene. CDR3 length: 15 residues. For the CDR3, the DNA is TGTGCCAGCAGCTTAGACCTAGCGGGGCCTAATGAGCAGTTCTTC. It codes for CASSLDLAGPNEQFF.

The chain is built from TRBV10-3 and TRBJ2-6; 8 bases match TRBD2. This CDR3 comprises 18 residues. Trimming at V came to 4 bases and at J to 0 bases, leaving 8 bases not matched to a gene. Germline V CDR1 and CDR2: ENHRY, SYGVKD. The CDR3 sequence: CAISANSGGSSGANVLTF. The DNA for the CDR3 is TGTGCCATCAGTGCAAACAGCGGGGGAAGCTCTGGGGCCAACGTCCTGACTTTC.

The V gene is TRBV5-8, the J gene TRBJ1-5; tentatively, D is TRBD1 (5 bases). CDR3 size: 14 residues. Germline assignment: CDR1 SGHTS and CDR2 YDEGEE. Trimming shortened V by 7 bases and J by 4 bases, and 15 bases separated the two germline ends. The CDR3 DNA reads TGTGCCAGCGGCAAGGGGTATGGTAATCAGCCCCAGCATTTT. It is translated as CASGKGYGNQPQHF.

The chain links TRBV28 to TRBJ2-7; D is unclear. This CDR3 comprises 12 residues. Trimming shortened V by 4 bases and J by 6 bases, and 10 bases separated the two germline ends. Germline CDR1 MDHEN, CDR2 SYDVKM. The chain's CDR3 is CASSWPSPEQYF. The CDR3 bases are TGTGCCAGCAGTTGGCCCTCCCCCGAGCAGTACTTC.

V and J are TRBV15 and TRBJ2-5; D is unclear. Trimming took 5 bases from V and 2 from J, leaving 6 bases between them. Germline assignment: CDR1 LNHNV and CDR2 YYDKDF (reference sequence). This CDR3 has 12 amino acids. The DNA of the CDR3 is TGTGCCACCAGCTCACTGCAAGAGACCCAGTACTTC. Residues: CATSSLQETQYF.

CDR3 sequence reads: CSALLQGYTF. The CDR3 region has the DNA TGCAGTGCTTTATTGCAGGGATATACCTTC. The chain links TRBV20-1 to TRBJ1-2; D is perhaps TRBD1 (5 bases). Germline CDR1 and CDR2: DFQATT and SNEGSKA (reference sequence). Trimming shortened V by 5 bases and J by 14 bases, and 15 bases separated the two germline ends. The CDR3 is made up of 10 amino acids.

This chain connects TRBV5-6 to TRBJ2-7, with 9 bases matching TRBD1. Germline values: CDR1 SGHDT, CDR2 YYEEEE. With 4 bases clipped from V and 5 bases from J, the junction kept 13 bases outside the gene matches. The CDR3 is made up of 16 amino acids. The CDR3 sequence is CASSPFRDRVVHEQYF. In DNA form, the CDR3 reads TGTGCCAGCAGCCCGTTCCGGGACAGGGTCGTCCACGAGCAGTACTTC. The full variable domain, in which reference TRBV5-6 and TRBJ2-7 provide the parts outside the CDR3, is DAGVTQSPTHLIKTRGQQVTLRCSPKSGHDTVSWYQQALGQGPQFIFQYYEEEERQRGNFPDRFSGHQFPNYSSELNVNALLLGDSALYLCASSPFRDRVVHEQYFGPGTRLTVT.

This chain joins TRBV27 and TRBJ2-1; 7 bases fit TRBD2. Per germline, CDR1 MNHEY and CDR2 SMNVEV (reference sequence). CDR3 size: 16 residues. Trimming at V came to 6 bases and at J to 7 bases, leaving 15 bases not matched to a gene. This CDR3 is CASRPEGVASGNEQFF. CDR3 nucleotide sequence: TGTGCCAGCAGACCCGAAGGGGTAGCTAGCGGAAATGAGCAGTTCTTC.

There are a few counts of this clone. The chain employs TRBV7-2 and TRBJ1-3; no clear D. Trimming removed 2 bases from V and 0 bases from J, with 5 bases in between. Germline-derived CDR1 and CDR2 are SGHTA and FQGNSA. The CDR3 runs 14 residues. The CDR3 DNA reads TGTGCCAGCAGCTTAAGTAGCTCTGGAAACACCATATATTTT. Its translation is CASSLSSSGNTIYF. Variable domain in full (rest from reference TRBV7-2 and TRBJ1-3): GAGVSQSPSNKVTEKGKDVELRCDPISGHTALYWYRQSLGQGLEFLIYFQGNSAPDKSGLPSDRFSAERTGGSVSTLTIQRTQQEDSAVYLCASSLSSSGNTIYFGEGSWLTVV.

This rearrangement joins TRBV27 to TRBJ2-3, with 8 bases that match TRBD1. The CDR3 consists of 15 residues. The V and J ends lost 3 bases and 5 bases, in that order; junction bases with no gene match: 7. Looked up from germline, CDR1 is MNHEY and CDR2 is SMNVEV (reference sequence). The CDR3 DNA reads as TGTGCCAGCAGTTTCTGGCAGGGGGCGCAAGATACGCAGTATTTT. This translates into CASSFWQGAQDTQYF.

The chain combines TRBV14 with TRBJ2-7; 8 bases match TRBD2. Germline-derived CDR1 and CDR2 are SGHDN and FVKESK. J gave up 5 bases and V 1 base, and 7 bases lay outside the gene matches. CDR3 length: 15 amino acids. CDR3 in amino acids: CASSQVRGRTHEQYF. In DNA form, the CDR3 reads TGTGCCAGCAGCCAAGTTCGCGGGAGGACCCACGAGCAGTACTTC.

This clone was seen a few times. V gene TRBV19 combines with J gene TRBJ1-5, with TRBD1 identical over 8 bases. Trimming at V came to 8 bases and at J to 6 bases, leaving 9 bases not matched to a gene. The CDR3 has 14 amino acids. Germline-derived CDR1 and CDR2 are LNHDA and SQIVND (reference sequence). This chain's CDR3 is CASGGTRGLQPQHF. In nucleotides, the CDR3 is TGTGCCAGTGGCGGCACCAGGGGGCTTCAGCCCCAGCATTTT.

CDR3 sequence reads: CASSKAPRLAGNYNEQFF. CDR3 sequence (DNA): TGTGCCAGCAGCAAAGCGCCCCGACTAGCGGGAAATTACAATGAGCAGTTCTTC. The rearrangement uses TRBV21-1 and TRBJ2-1; the table calls TRBD2, which could not be checked here. TRBV21-1 is deemed a pseudogene. The CDR3 runs 18 residues.

The chain employs TRBV29-1 and TRBJ2-7; tentative D call: TRBD2 (5 bases). The germline gives CDR1 SQVTM, CDR2 ANQGSEA. The V and J ends lost 3 bases and 5 bases respectively, with 14 bases between them. CDR3 length equals 13 residues. This chain's CDR3 is CSVDGLARNEQYF. The CDR3 DNA is TGCAGCGTTGACGGGCTAGCTCGGAACGAGCAGTACTTC.

CDR3 nucleotide sequence: TGTGCCAGCTCACGATCGGTGGACACTGAAGCTTTCTTT. It specifies CASSRSVDTEAFF. V is TRBV18 and J is TRBJ1-1; D uncertain. Germline loops: CDR1 KGHSH, CDR2 LQKENI. CDR3 size: 13 residues. V was trimmed by 4 bases and J by 3 bases, leaving 9 bases between them.

The chain is built from TRBV11-1 and TRBJ2-2, with D maybe TRBD1 (6 bases). CDR1 is SGHAT, CDR2 FQDESV, per germline (reference sequence). The CDR3 has 13 amino acids. The V end was cut by 9 bases, the J end by 3 bases, with 11 bases between. The CDR3 sequence: CASKKGDTGELFF. The CDR3, as DNA: TGTGCCAGTAAGAAGGGGGACACCGGGGAGCTGTTTTTT.

The gene calls are TRBV25-1 and TRBJ2-1; 7 nucleotides match TRBD1. The germline V gene has CDR1 MGHDK and CDR2 SYGVNS. The V and J ends lost 3 bases and 2 bases, in that order; junction bases with no gene match: 1. The CDR3 has 14 amino acids. In DNA, the CDR3 is TGTGCCAGCAGTGACCAGGGGGCCTACAATGAGCAGTTCTTC. Translating gives CASSDQGAYNEQFF. Full variable domain (remainder filled in from reference TRBV25-1 and TRBJ2-1): EADIYQTPRYLVIGTGKKITLECSQTMGHDKMYWYQQDPGMELHLIHYSYGVNSTEKGDLSSESTVSRIRTEHFPLTLESARPSHTSQYLCASSDQGAYNEQFFGPGTRLTVL.

J is TRBJ2-1 and V is TRBV19; TRBD2 matches 9 bases. The CDR3 has 15 amino acids. Germline CDR1 LNHDA, CDR2 SQIVND (reference sequence). V lost 1 base, J lost 4 bases, and 2 bases stayed unmatched. DNA for the CDR3: TGTGCCAGTAGTATAGGGCTAGCGGGATACAATGAGCAGTTCTTC. This encodes CASSIGLAGYNEQFF.

The V gene is TRBV6-1, the J gene TRBJ2-7; D is ambiguous. The length of the CDR3 is 14 residues. The V gene lost 4 bases and the J gene lost 0 bases, with 10 bases spanning the gap. The germline V gene encodes CDR1 MNHNS and CDR2 SASEGT. This chain's CDR3 is CASSGRYLSYEQYF. The CDR3 nucleotides read TGTGCCAGCAGTGGCCGCTACCTCTCCTACGAGCAGTACTTC.

The V call is TRBV4-2, the J call TRBJ2-4; D remains ambiguous. V was clipped by 0 bases and J by 0 bases, with 18 bases between them. The CDR3 runs 19 residues. Germline-derived CDR1 and CDR2 are LGHNA and YNFKEQ. This CDR3 is CASSQETHDAKIAKNIQYF. The DNA of the CDR3 is TGTGCCAGCAGCCAAGAGACACACGACGCCAAGATAGCCAAAAACATTCAGTACTTC.

The chain uses TRBV4-3 and TRBJ1-3; D possibly corresponds to TRBD1 (5 bases). CDR3 length: 14 residues. Germline V gene sequence: CDR1 LGHNA, CDR2 YSLEER. V gave up 3 bases and J gave up 2 bases, with 8 bases separating them. The CDR3 nucleotides are TGCGCCAGCAGCCAGCAGACAGCTGGAAACACCATATATTTT. Translation gives CASSQQTAGNTIYF.

This clone ranks as medium-sized. This sequence joins TRBV28 and TRBJ1-5; perhaps TRBD1 as D (6 bases). V shed 6 bases and J shed 6 bases, with 12 bases lying between them. Germline loops: CDR1 MDHEN, CDR2 SYDVKM. The CDR3 is 13 amino acids. The CDR3 region is CASSTSGAQPQHF. In nucleotides, the CDR3 is TGTGCCAGCAGCACATCAGGGGCTCAGCCCCAGCATTTT.

This clone was recorded many times. This chain joins TRBV5-4 and TRBJ1-4, with a tentative D call TRBD1 (5 bases). From germline, CDR1 is SGHNT and CDR2 YYREEE (reference sequence). Trimming took 4 bases from V and 4 from J, leaving 17 bases between them. CDR3 length: 16 amino acids. The CDR3 nucleotides read TGTGCCAGCAGCGCGGGACGTCAAAGGGGTAATGAAAAACTGTTTTTT. It codes for CASSAGRQRGNEKLFF.

The chain uses TRBV6-5 and TRBJ1-1, with D perhaps matching TRBD1 (6 bases). Germline-derived CDR1 and CDR2 are MNHEY and SVGAGI. The germline V and J ends were trimmed by 8 bases and 3 bases, with 16 bases remaining between them. The CDR3 has 14 amino acids. The CDR3 coding sequence is TGTGCCAGCTCTTTCAGGGGAGGGGACACTGAAGCTTTCTTT. Encoded protein: CASSFRGGDTEAFF.

The chain combines TRBV19 with TRBJ2-3, with 7 bases aligning to TRBD1. V dropped 3 bases and J dropped 3; count of bases not matched to a gene: 6. CDR1 and CDR2 from the germline V gene are LNHDA and SQIVND (reference sequence). This CDR3 has 15 residues. The CDR3 nucleotides read TGTGCCAGTAGTATGAGGACAGGAGCGACAGATACGCAGTATTTT. Protein: CASSMRTGATDTQYF.

This rearrangement joins TRBV5-1 to TRBJ2-3; D is unresolved. The CDR3 is 13 residues long. V lost 1 base and J 1 base, leaving 4 bases between the germline ends. Per the germline V gene, CDR1 is SGHRS and CDR2 is YFSETQ. CDR3 sequence: CASSLIGTDTQYF. The CDR3 DNA reads as TGCGCCAGCAGCTTGATCGGCACAGATACGCAGTATTTT.